The entry below describes one TCR beta chain. Its specificity is unknown. This entry comes from a study of blood T cells in healthy people across ages. A second PCR, run for 7 to 11 cycles, used a sample-barcoded 5' primer plus a J-beta primer mix. TCRdb called the 5' RACE reads again in MiXCR, with one record for every CDR3 protein. The data contain about 1.4 million distinct CDR3 sequences, almost 60% of them seen just once; the ten biggest clones take up over 5%. The germline CDR1 and CDR2 sequences are ENHRY and SYGVKD. There are 14 residues in the CDR3. V lost 0 bases to trimming and J lost 5 bases, with 10 bases between them. Findings and limits, study-wide: There was no known CMV status for donors, so expanded clonotype changes were possibly confounded.

This chain uses TRBV10-3 with TRBJ2-5; D is perhaps TRBD1 (6 bases). The sequence was obtained from a young man in good health. Material: blood. CDR3 residues: CAISESRQGETQYF. CDR3 in DNA: TGTGCCATCAGTGAGTCCAGGCAGGGGGAGACCCAGTACTTC.